These 5 T cell receptor beta chains were all obtained from the same sample, sequenced in a study of hypomethylating agent response in myelodysplastic syndrome. Sequencing was performed with immunoSEQ multiplex PCR; in TCRdb, only in-frame clones are kept and a portion is missing. The sample lists several thousand clones; roughly 86% were seen once. The sample here was bone marrow, taken before or after starting hypomethylating agent treatment for myelodysplastic syndrome (not recorded which). These receptor sequences come from a human donor with myelodysplastic syndrome.

The chain recombines TRBV5-1 with TRBJ2-7; TRBD1 matches at 8 bases. Losses at the gene ends were 5 bases for V and 4 bases for J; bases not matched to a gene: 8. The CDR3 is made up of 14 amino acids. Germline CDR1 SGHRS, CDR2 YFSETQ. The CDR3 protein is CASSQQGGRYEQYF. As DNA, the CDR3 is TGCGCCAGCAGTCAACAGGGGGGTCGTTACGAGCAGTACTTC.

The chain joins TRBV25-1 to TRBJ1-4; 8 bases fit TRBD1. With V trimmed by 7 bases and J by 4 bases, 5 bases remained unmatched. CDR3 length: 14 amino acids. Germline CDR1 reads MGHDK; CDR2 reads SYGVNS. The CDR3, as DNA: TGTGCCAGCACCCCGGGACAGGTTAATGAAAAACTGTTTTTT. This sequence encodes CASTPGQVNEKLFF.

The chain links TRBV7-8 to TRBJ1-5; D remains ambiguous. V was cut by 6 bases and J by 0 bases, with 12 bases left in between. CDR1 and CDR2 (germline): SGHVS, FQNEAQ. This CDR3 has 15 amino acids. CDR3 region: CASSLSQYSNQPQHF. The CDR3 nucleotides read TGTGCCAGCAGTCTGTCGCAGTATAGCAATCAGCCCCAGCATTTT.

V usage is TRBV9 and J usage is TRBJ2-5, with 9 bases lining up with TRBD2. There are 16 residues in the CDR3. Unmatched junction bases numbered 8, after V lost 0 bases and J lost 5 bases. CDR1 is SGDLS, CDR2 YYNGEE, per germline. In DNA form, the CDR3 reads TGTGCCAGCAGCGTAGTCGGGCGGGGGGGCGTTGAGACCCAGTACTTC. It translates to CASSVVGRGGVETQYF.

The chain is built from TRBV5-4 and TRBJ2-3, with no clear D. This CDR3 spans 12 amino acids. Germline CDR1 is SGHNT and CDR2 is YYREEE (reference sequence). The V end lost 4 bases, the J end lost 0 bases, and 3 bases lay between the germline ends. CDR3 sequence (DNA): TGTGCCAGCAGCCTTAGCACAGATACGCAGTATTTT. Protein: CASSLSTDTQYF.